A single sample gave rise to the 7 T cell receptor beta chains below, sequenced in a study of CD4+ T cells in melanoma. TCRdb's table, derived via immunoSEQ multiplex PCR, lists solely in-frame clones and lacks some. The table has almost 15,000 clones, around 80% seen once. Sequenced sample: cells from a culture (not recorded whether cultured in vitro). All receptors come from a human donor with melanoma.

The rearrangement links TRBV2 to TRBJ2-5; D gene ambiguous. V shed 6 bases and J shed 0 bases, with 5 bases lying between them. Germline CDR1 reads SNHLY; CDR2 reads FYNNEI. This CDR3 contains 12 residues. For the CDR3, the DNA is TGTGCCAGCAGAAGGGACCAAGAGACCCAGTACTTC. Its translation is CASRRDQETQYF.

In nucleotides, the CDR3 is TGTGCCAGCAGTGAAAGGGGCGGGGTGAGCCCAGATACGCAGTATTTT. Its translation: CASSERGGVSPDTQYF. The chain couples TRBV6-1 to TRBJ2-3; D perhaps matches TRBD2 (6 bases). This CDR3 has 16 residues. CDR1 is MNHNS, CDR2 SASEGT, per germline. Between the trimmed V and J ends, which lost 2 bases and 4 bases, there was a span of 16 bases.

This clone has more than one count but fewer than ten. The sample carries other DNA sequences with the same CDR3. This chain uses TRBV29-1 with TRBJ2-2; D is possibly TRBD2 (6 bases). CDR3 length: 14 residues. The V gene's germline CDR1 is SQVTM and CDR2 ANQGSEA. V shed 4 bases and J shed 3 bases, with 12 bases lying between them. CDR3 in amino acids: CSVAGTGDTGELFF. CDR3 in DNA: TGCAGCGTTGCGGGGACGGGAGACACCGGGGAGCTGTTTTTT.

The chain joins TRBV7-8 to TRBJ1-4; D unresolved. The V gene's germline CDR1 is SGHVS and CDR2 FQNEAQ. Trimming removed 3 bases from V and 0 bases from J, with 8 bases in between. The CDR3 runs to 15 residues. CDR3 DNA sequence: TGTGCCAGCAGCTTCCTACCGGCAACTAATGAAAAACTGTTTTTT. Encoded protein: CASSFLPATNEKLFF.

This sequence joins TRBV29-1 and TRBJ1-3, with D uncertain. The CDR3 sequence is 12 residues long. Trimming took off 6 bases at V and 0 bases at J, with 6 bases between the two ends. Looked up from germline, CDR1 is SQVTM and CDR2 is ANQGSEA. Here the CDR3 reads CSVQSSGNTIYF. Written as DNA, the CDR3 is TGCAGCGTCCAGAGCTCTGGAAACACCATATATTTT.

The CDR3 reads CASSLAGRGLYEQYF. The CDR3, as DNA: TGTGCCAGCAGCTTGGCTGGCAGGGGGCTATACGAGCAGTACTTC. J is TRBJ2-7 and V is TRBV5-5, with 8 bases identical to TRBD1. The CDR3 loop spans 15 amino acids. Germline V gene data show CDR1 as SGHKS and CDR2 as YYEKEE (reference sequence). The V and J ends lost 0 bases and 4 bases, in that order; junction bases with no gene match: 6.

This chain uses TRBV5-4 with TRBJ1-1; 9 bases agree with TRBD1. V lost 5 bases and J lost 4; bases outside the gene matches: 9. CDR1 is SGHNT, CDR2 YYREEE, per germline (reference sequence). The CDR3 runs to 15 residues. The CDR3 region is CASRLWTGVGTEAFF. The DNA for the CDR3 is TGTGCCAGCAGGTTATGGACAGGGGTGGGCACTGAAGCTTTCTTT.